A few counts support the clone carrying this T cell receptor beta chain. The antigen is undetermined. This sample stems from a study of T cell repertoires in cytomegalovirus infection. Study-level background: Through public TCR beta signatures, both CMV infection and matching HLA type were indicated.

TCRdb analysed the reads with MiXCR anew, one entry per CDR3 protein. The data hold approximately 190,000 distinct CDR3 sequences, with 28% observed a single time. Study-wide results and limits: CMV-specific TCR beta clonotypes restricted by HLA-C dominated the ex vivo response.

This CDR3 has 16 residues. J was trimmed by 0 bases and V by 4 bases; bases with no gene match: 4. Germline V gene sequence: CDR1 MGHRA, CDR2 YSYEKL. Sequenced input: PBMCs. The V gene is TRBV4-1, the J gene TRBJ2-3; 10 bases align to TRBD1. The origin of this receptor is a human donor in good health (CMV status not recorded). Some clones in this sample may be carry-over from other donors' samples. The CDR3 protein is CASSRGTGVSTDTQYF. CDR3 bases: TGCGCCAGCAGCCGGGGGACAGGGGTAAGCACAGATACGCAGTATTTT.